This T cell receptor (beta chain) derives from a study of identical twins. Regarding the study as a whole: The analysis was cross-sectional rather than longitudinal within donors.

All donors were healthy Caucasians. Trimming left V 7 bases short and J 4 bases short, with 14 bases between. Per germline, CDR1 SQVTM and CDR2 ANQGSEA. This CDR3 contains 12 residues. MiXCR, run by TCRdb on the 5' RACE reads, gives a single entry per CDR3 protein. Of 450,000 or so distinct CDR3 sequences in the sample, 13% to 15% were seen once. This clonotype was seen at least ten times. Its matching antigen is unknown. The sample also formed part of further work on yellow fever vaccine responses in identical twins. That source adds: Twins reportedly appeared to share part of their vaccine T cell response while keeping part individual.

This clonotype was obtained from a woman under 30 in good health. The chain employs TRBV29-1 and TRBJ2-7, with D perhaps matching TRBD2 (5 bases). Source material: CD4+ T cells sorted from blood. CDR3 coding DNA: TGCAGCGGAGGGAGCCATAGGTACGAGCAGTACTTC. Protein product: CSGGSHRYEQYF.